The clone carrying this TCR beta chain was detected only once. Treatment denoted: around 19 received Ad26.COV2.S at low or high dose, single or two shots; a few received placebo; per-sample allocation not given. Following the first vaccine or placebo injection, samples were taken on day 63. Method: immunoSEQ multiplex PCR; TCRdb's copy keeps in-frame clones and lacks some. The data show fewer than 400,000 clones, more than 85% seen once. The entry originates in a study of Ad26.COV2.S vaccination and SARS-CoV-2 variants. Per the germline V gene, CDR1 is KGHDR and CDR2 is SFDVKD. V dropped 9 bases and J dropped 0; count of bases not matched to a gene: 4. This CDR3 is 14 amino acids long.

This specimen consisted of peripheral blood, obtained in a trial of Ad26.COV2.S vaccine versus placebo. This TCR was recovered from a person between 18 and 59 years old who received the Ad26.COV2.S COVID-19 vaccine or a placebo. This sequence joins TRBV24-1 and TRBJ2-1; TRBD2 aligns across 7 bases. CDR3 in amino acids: CATRGVGSYNEQFF. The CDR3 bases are TGTGCCACCCGGGGGGTGGGCTCCTACAATGAGCAGTTCTTC.